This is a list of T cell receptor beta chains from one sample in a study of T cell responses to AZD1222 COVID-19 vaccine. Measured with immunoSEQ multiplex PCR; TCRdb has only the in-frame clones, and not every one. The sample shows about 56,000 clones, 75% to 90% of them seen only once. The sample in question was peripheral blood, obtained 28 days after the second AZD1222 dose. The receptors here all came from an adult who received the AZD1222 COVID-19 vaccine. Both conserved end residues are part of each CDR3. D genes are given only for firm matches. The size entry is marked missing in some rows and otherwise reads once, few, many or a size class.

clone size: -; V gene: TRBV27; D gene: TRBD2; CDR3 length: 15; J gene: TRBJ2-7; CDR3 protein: CASSSSGTSPYEQYF; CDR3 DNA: TGTGCCAGCAGTTCATCCGGGACTAGTCCCTACGAGCAGTACTTC
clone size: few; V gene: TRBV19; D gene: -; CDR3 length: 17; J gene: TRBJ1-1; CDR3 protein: CASSGAWTGLLNTEAFF; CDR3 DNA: TGTGCCAGTAGCGGAGCGTGGACCGGACTACTGAACACTGAAGCTTTCTTT
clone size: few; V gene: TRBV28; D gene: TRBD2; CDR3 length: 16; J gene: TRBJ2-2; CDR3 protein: CASSILSGANTGELFF; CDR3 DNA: TGTGCCAGCAGTATCCTTAGCGGGGCGAACACCGGGGAGCTGTTTTTT
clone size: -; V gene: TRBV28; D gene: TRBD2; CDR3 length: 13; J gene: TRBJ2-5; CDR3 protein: CASRPGLEETQYF; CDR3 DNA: TGTGCCAGCAGGCCGGGACTAGAAGAGACCCAGTACTTC
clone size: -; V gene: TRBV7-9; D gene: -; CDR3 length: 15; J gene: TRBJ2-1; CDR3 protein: CASSLVGSSYNEQFF; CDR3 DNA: TGTGCCAGCAGCTTAGTGGGTAGCTCCTACAATGAGCAGTTCTTC
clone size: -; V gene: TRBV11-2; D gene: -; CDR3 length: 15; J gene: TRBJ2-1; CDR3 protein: CASTKTGQGTNEQFF; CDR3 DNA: TGTGCCAGCACCAAAACGGGGCAGGGGACCAATGAGCAGTTCTTC
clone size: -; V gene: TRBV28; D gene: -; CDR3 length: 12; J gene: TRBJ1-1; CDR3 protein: CASKVRDSEAFF; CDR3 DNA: TGTGCCAGCAAGGTGAGGGATTCGGAAGCTTTCTTT
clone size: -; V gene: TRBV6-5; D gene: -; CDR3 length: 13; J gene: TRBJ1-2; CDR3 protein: CASILTWVDGYTF; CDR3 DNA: TGTGCCAGCATCCTGACCTGGGTTGATGGCTACACCTTC
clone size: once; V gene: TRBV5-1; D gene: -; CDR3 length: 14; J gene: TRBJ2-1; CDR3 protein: CASSLVDGRNEQFF; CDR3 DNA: TGCGCCAGCAGCTTGGTGGACGGTCGGAATGAGCAGTTCTTC
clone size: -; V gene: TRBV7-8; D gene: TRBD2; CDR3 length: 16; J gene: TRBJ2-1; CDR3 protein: CASSLGTGGSYNEQFF; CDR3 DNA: TGTGCCAGCAGCTTAGGTACGGGAGGTTCCTACAATGAGCAGTTCTTC
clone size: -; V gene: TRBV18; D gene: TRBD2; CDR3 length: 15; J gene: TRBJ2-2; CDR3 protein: CASSSLAGPTGELFF; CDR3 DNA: TGTGCCAGCTCTTCCTTAGCGGGACCCACCGGGGAGCTGTTTTTT
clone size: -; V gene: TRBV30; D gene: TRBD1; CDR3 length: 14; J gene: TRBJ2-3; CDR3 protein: CAWTQGALTDTQYF; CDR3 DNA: TGTGCCTGGACCCAGGGGGCACTCACAGATACGCAGTATTTT
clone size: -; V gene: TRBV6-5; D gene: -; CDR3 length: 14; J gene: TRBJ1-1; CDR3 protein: CASSTGQINTEAFF; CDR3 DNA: TGTGCCAGCAGCACCGGACAGATCAACACTGAAGCTTTCTTT
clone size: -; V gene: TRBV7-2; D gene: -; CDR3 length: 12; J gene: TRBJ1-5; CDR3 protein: CASSSTRQPQHF; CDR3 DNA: TGTGCCAGCAGCTCCACTCGTCAGCCCCAGCATTTT
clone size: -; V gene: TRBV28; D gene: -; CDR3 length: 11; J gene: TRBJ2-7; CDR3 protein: CASINAYEQYF; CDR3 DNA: TGTGCCAGCATTAATGCCTACGAGCAGTACTTC
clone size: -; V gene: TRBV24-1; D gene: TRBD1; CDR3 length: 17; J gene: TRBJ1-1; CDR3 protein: CATSDSRDRGSNTEAFF; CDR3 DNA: TGTGCCACCAGTGATTCCCGGGACAGGGGGTCGAACACTGAAGCTTTCTTT
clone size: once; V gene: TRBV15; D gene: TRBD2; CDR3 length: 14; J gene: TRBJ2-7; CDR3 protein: CATSVAGVSYEQYF; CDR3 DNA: TGTGCCACCAGCGTAGCGGGGGTCTCCTACGAGCAGTACTTC
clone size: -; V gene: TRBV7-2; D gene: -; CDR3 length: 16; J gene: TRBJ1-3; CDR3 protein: CASSLDSGISGNTIYF; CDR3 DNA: TGTGCCAGCAGCTTAGATTCAGGAATCTCTGGAAACACCATATATTTT
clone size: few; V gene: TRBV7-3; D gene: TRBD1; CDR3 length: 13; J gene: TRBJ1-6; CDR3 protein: CASSPQGTSPLHF; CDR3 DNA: TGTGCCAGCAGCCCACAGGGGACCTCACCCCTCCACTTT
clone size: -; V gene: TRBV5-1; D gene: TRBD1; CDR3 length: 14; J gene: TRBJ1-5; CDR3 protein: CASSPGQGGQPQHF; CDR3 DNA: TGCGCCAGCAGCCCGGGACAGGGCGGCCAGCCCCAGCATTTT
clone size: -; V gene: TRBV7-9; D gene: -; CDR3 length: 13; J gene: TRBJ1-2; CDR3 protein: CASSLEMGRGYTF; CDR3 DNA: TGTGCCAGCAGCTTAGAAATGGGGCGCGGCTACACCTTC
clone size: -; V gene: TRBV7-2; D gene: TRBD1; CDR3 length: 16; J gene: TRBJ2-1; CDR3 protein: CASSLGYWDSYNEQFF; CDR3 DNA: TGTGCCAGCAGCTTAGGCTATTGGGACAGCTACAATGAGCAGTTCTTC
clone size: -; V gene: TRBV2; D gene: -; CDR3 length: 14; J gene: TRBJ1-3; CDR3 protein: CASSEGPAGNTIYF; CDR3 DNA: TGTGCCAGCAGTGAGGGACCGGCGGGAAACACCATATATTTT
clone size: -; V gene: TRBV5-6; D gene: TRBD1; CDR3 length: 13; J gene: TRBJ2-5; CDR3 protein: CASSRQGEETQYF; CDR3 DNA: TGTGCCAGCAGCCGACAGGGGGAAGAGACCCAGTACTTC
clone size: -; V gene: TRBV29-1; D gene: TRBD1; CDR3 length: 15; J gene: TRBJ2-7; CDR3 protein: CSVVGDRTGAYEQYF; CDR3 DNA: TGCAGCGTTGTAGGAGATCGGACAGGAGCCTACGAGCAGTACTTC